These T cell receptor beta chains were read from a single sample in a study of T cells after yellow fever vaccination. One entry per CDR3 protein results from TCRdb running MiXCR on the 5' RACE reads. The sample shows under 700,000 distinct CDR3 sequences, roughly 17% of them seen only once. The starting material was PBMCs, obtained less than 6 days after the first yellow fever vaccination. The receptors here all came from a man aged 18 to 29 who received the YFV17D yellow fever vaccine. The CDR3 runs from the conserved cysteine through the conserved F or W. D genes are given only for firm matches. Not all rows give a size; the values are once, few, many and, for expanded clones, a class.

D	V	size	J	CDR3	DNA
-	TRBV9	-	TRBJ2-1	CASSSRTWDEQFF	TGTGCCAGCAGCTCACGGACGTGGGATGAGCAGTTCTTC
-	TRBV7-2	-	TRBJ1-2	CASSDRSGTTGVGGYTF	TGTGCCAGCAGCGATAGGTCCGGGACGACGGGGGTGGGTGGCTACACCTTC
-	TRBV6-5	few	TRBJ2-6	CASSFWRGPISGANVLTF	TGTGCCAGCAGTTTTTGGCGGGGGCCCATCTCTGGGGCCAACGTCCTGACTTTC
TRBD1	TRBV7-2	-	TRBJ1-1	CASSLTGGAKAFF	TGTGCCAGCAGTCTTACAGGGGGCGCAAAAGCTTTCTTT
TRBD2	TRBV5-1	-	TRBJ2-1	CASSFSGCSYNEQFF	TGCGCCAGCAGCTTTAGCGGGTGCTCCTACAATGAGCAGTTCTTC
TRBD1	TRBV11-2	-	TRBJ2-2	CASSPSSGQGASGELFF	TGTGCCAGCAGCCCAAGTTCAGGACAGGGGGCATCCGGGGAGCTGTTTTTT
TRBD1	TRBV29-1	-	TRBJ1-4	CSVGTANEKLFF	TGCAGCGTGGGGACAGCTAATGAAAAACTGTTTTTT
-	TRBV4-1	many	TRBJ1-3	CASSQEGASGNTIYF	TGCGCCAGCAGCCAAGAGGGCGCTTCTGGAAACACCATATATTTT
-	TRBV6-1	few	TRBJ2-3	CASSINVADTQYF	TGTGCCAGCAGTATTAATGTAGCGGATACGCAGTATTTT
-	TRBV29-1	few	TRBJ2-5	CSATGGQGWETQYF	TGCAGCGCCACGGGAGGACAGGGATGGGAGACCCAGTACTTC
-	TRBV21-1	-	TRBJ2-3	CASSKAGRRTDTQYF	TGTGCCAGCAGCAAAGCGGGGCGGCGCACAGATACGCAGTATTTT
TRBD2	TRBV4-2	-	TRBJ2-2	CASSLSRGLAGGDAGELFF	TGTGCCAGCAGCCTCTCCCGGGGGCTAGCGGGGGGCGACGCCGGGGAGCTGTTTTTT
TRBD1	TRBV6-1	few	TRBJ1-1	CASSRTGTGITEAFF	TGTGCCAGCAGTCGAACCGGGACAGGGATCACTGAAGCTTTCTTT
-	TRBV7-2	-	TRBJ2-1	CASSRSGLYNEQFF	TGTGCCAGCAGCAGATCCGGGCTCTACAATGAGCAGTTCTTC
-	TRBV15	-	TRBJ1-2	CATGRGSGDYGYTF	TGTGCCACCGGGAGAGGGTCGGGGGACTATGGCTACACCTTC
TRBD1	TRBV5-1	-	TRBJ2-2	CASSTDREHGELFF	TGCGCCAGCAGCACCGACAGGGAGCACGGGGAGCTGTTTTTT
-	TRBV28	few	TRBJ1-4	CASSRRGLATNEKLFF	TGTGCCAGCAGTCGCAGGGGCCTTGCAACTAATGAAAAACTGTTTTTT
TRBD2	TRBV12-3/TRBV12-4	few	TRBJ2-5	CASSVLRGGTQYF	TGTGCCAGCAGTGTCCTGCGCGGGGGGACCCAGTACTTC
-	TRBV28	few	TRBJ1-6	CASSARRDDSPLHF	TGTGCCAGCAGCGCTAGGCGCGATGATTCACCCCTCCACTTT
-	TRBV28	many	TRBJ2-1	CASSLLSGGSPSYNEQFF	TGTGCCAGCAGTTTACTATCCGGAGGGAGTCCCTCCTACAATGAGCAGTTCTTC
-	TRBV5-4	-	TRBJ2-5	CASSLANLQETQYF	TGTGCCAGCAGCTTGGCTAACCTCCAAGAGACCCAGTACTTC
-	TRBV20-1	-	TRBJ2-3	CSGKRWGGLETDTQYF	TGCAGTGGCAAAAGGTGGGGGGGCCTTGAAACAGATACGCAGTATTTT
-	TRBV7-2	-	TRBJ2-7	CASSSTDTYEQYF	TGTGCCAGCAGCTCGACGGATACCTACGAGCAGTACTTC
-	TRBV4-3	-	TRBJ2-7	CASSQDRQGSYEQYF	TGCGCCAGCAGCCAAGATAGGCAGGGCTCCTACGAGCAGTACTTC
TRBD1	TRBV28	few	TRBJ1-4	CASRQDRGGYNEKLFF	TGTGCCAGCAGGCAAGACAGGGGGGGATATAATGAAAAACTGTTTTTT
-	TRBV27	-	TRBJ2-7	CASSPTYSPPYEQYF	TGTGCCAGCAGTCCGACCTACTCCCCCCCCTACGAGCAGTACTTC
-	TRBV20-1	-	TRBJ2-3	CSAAHLLDTQYF	TGCAGTGCTGCCCACCTTTTGGATACGCAGTATTTT
-	TRBV20-1	-	TRBJ2-7	CSARRAGTSYEQYF	TGCAGTGCTAGGAGAGCCGGGACTTCCTACGAGCAGTACTTC
TRBD2	TRBV29-1	-	TRBJ2-2	CSARTSTGRTTGELFF	TGCAGCGCCCGGACTAGCACGGGCCGAACAACCGGGGAGCTGTTTTTT
-	TRBV5-1	-	TRBJ1-5	CASSPGGERRQPQHF	TGCGCCAGCAGCCCGGGAGGGGAAAGACGGCAGCCCCAGCATTTT
-	TRBV6-2/TRBV6-3	few	TRBJ2-2	CASSYDTTNTGELFF	TGTGCCAGCAGTTACGACACCACGAACACCGGGGAGCTGTTTTTT
TRBD1	TRBV6-2/TRBV6-3	-	TRBJ1-5	CASRWTGGSQPQHF	TGTGCCAGCAGGTGGACAGGGGGAAGTCAGCCCCAGCATTTT
-	TRBV5-4	few	TRBJ1-6	CASSLGTVYNSPLHF	TGTGCCAGCAGCTTGGGGACAGTTTATAATTCACCCCTCCACTTT
TRBD1	TRBV2	-	TRBJ1-6	CASNWDRGNSPLHF	TGTGCCAGCAATTGGGACAGGGGTAATTCACCCCTCCACTTT
-	TRBV6-5	many	TRBJ2-3	CASSYRARDTQYF	TGTGCCAGCAGTTACCGGGCTAGGGATACGCAGTATTTT
-	TRBV3-1	-	TRBJ2-7	CASSQGQTYEQYF	TGTGCCAGCAGCCAGGGACAAACCTACGAGCAGTACTTC
-	TRBV7-2	many	TRBJ2-2	CASSSPRQRTGELFF	TGTGCCAGCAGCTCCCCCCGACAGCGGACCGGGGAGCTGTTTTTT
TRBD1	TRBV11-1	-	TRBJ1-1	CASSPGTGGPEAFF	TGTGCCAGCAGCCCGGGAACAGGGGGGCCTGAAGCTTTCTTT
TRBD1	TRBV6-1	few	TRBJ1-5	CASKAGGVQPQHF	TGTGCCAGCAAAGCAGGGGGAGTTCAGCCCCAGCATTTT
TRBD2	TRBV3-1	many	TRBJ2-5	CASSPKSGGVGETQYF	TGTGCCAGCAGCCCCAAGAGCGGGGGGGTAGGAGAGACCCAGTACTTC
-	TRBV20-1	few	TRBJ2-7	CSARIRETYEQYF	TGCAGTGCTAGAATAAGGGAGACCTACGAGCAGTACTTC